These 27 T cell receptor beta chains share one sample of origin, sequenced in a study of T cells in Graves' hyperthyroidism and ophthalmopathy. Amplification targeted TCR beta CDR3 regions from RNA transcripts. The study used the HTBI primer set for a first-round RT-PCR of the TCR CDR3. TCRdb called the multiplex PCR reads again in MiXCR, with one record for every CDR3 protein. The table has 550,000 to 800,000 distinct CDR3 sequences, approximately 15% seen once. Material: blood. The receptors were sampled from a man aged 45 to 65 with Graves' hyperthyroidism.

This clonotype was seen a handful of times. The chain carries TRBV6-1 and TRBJ1-3; D unresolved. With 7 bases removed from V and 1 base from J, the gap between germline ends came to 14 bases. The CDR3 consists of 15 residues. Germline values: CDR1 MNHNS, CDR2 SASEGT. The CDR3 coding sequence is TGTGCCAGCAACGGAAAGCCTGGATCTGGAAACACCATATATTTT. It translates to CASNGKPGSGNTIYF.

To note about this clonotype: Compared with germline, one end of the junction differs, possibly owing to a read error. This chain connects TRBV28 to TRBJ2-6; TRBD1 is a possible D gene (5 bases). Germline V gene sequence: CDR1 MDHEN, CDR2 SYDVKM. The CDR3 runs 15 residues. The CDR3 sequence is CASSSRFSGASVLTF. The CDR3 nucleotides read TGTGCCAGCAGTTCCCGGTTCTCTGGGGCCAGCGTCCTGACTTTC.

This clonotype was counted ten times or more. The genes are TRBV11-1 and TRBJ2-7, with 7 bases matching TRBD1. The germline V gene has CDR1 SGHAT and CDR2 FQDESV (reference sequence). This CDR3 spans 13 amino acids. With V trimmed by 5 bases and J by 4 bases, 5 bases remained unmatched. CDR3 protein: CASSRQGRYEQYF. For the CDR3, the DNA is TGTGCCAGCAGCCGACAGGGCCGTTACGAGCAGTACTTC. The full variable domain, in which reference TRBV11-1 and TRBJ2-7 provide the parts outside the CDR3, is EAEVAQSPRYKITEKSQAVAFWCDPISGHATLYWYRQILGQGPELLVQFQDESVVDDSQLPKDRFSAERLKGVDSTLKIQPAELGDSAMYLCASSRQGRYEQYFGPGTRLTVT.

This clonotype was detected a few times. This chain joins TRBV7-9 and TRBJ2-7; 16 bases are a match to TRBD2. The CDR3 is 17 residues long. In germline, CDR1 is SEHNR, CDR2 FQNEAQ (reference sequence). The trim removed 4 bases at V and 2 bases at J, leaving 5 bases unmatched. CDR3 bases: TGTGCCAGCAGCTCCAAGGGGACTAGCGGGAGGGCCTACGAGCAGTACTTC. Translated: CASSSKGTSGRAYEQYF.

This clonotype appeared many times. The chain uses TRBV7-2 and TRBJ2-3; a weak D match, TRBD2 (6 bases). CDR1 SGHTA and CDR2 FQGNSA come from the germline V gene. V was clipped by 5 bases and J by 1 base, with 10 bases between them. The CDR3 covers 14 residues. CDR3 region: CASSTGLGTDTQYF. CDR3 in DNA: TGTGCCAGCAGCACGGGACTCGGCACAGATACGCAGTATTTT. Together with reference TRBV7-2 and TRBJ2-3, the CDR3 gives the full variable domain: GAGVSQSPSNKVTEKGKDVELRCDPISGHTALYWYRQSLGQGLEFLIYFQGNSAPDKSGLPSDRFSAERTGGSVSTLTIQRTQQEDSAVYLCASSTGLGTDTQYFGPGTRLTVL.

This clonotype was observed at least ten times. The V and J genes are TRBV28 and TRBJ2-1, with D tentatively TRBD1 (5 bases). The germline V gene encodes CDR1 MDHEN and CDR2 SYDVKM. Deletions cut 6 bases from V and 3 bases from J, with 9 bases between. The CDR3 consists of 13 residues. CDR3 coding DNA: TGTGCCAGCAGCCGACAGTACTACAATGAGCAGTTCTTC. Its translation: CASSRQYYNEQFF.

In its sample, this clonotype was seen many times. This chain joins TRBV5-5 and TRBJ2-3; D gene uncertain. V was clipped by 0 bases and J by 0 bases, with 8 bases between them. CDR3 length equals 15 residues. CDR1 is SGHKS, CDR2 YYEKEE, per germline (reference sequence). The CDR3 DNA reads TGTGCCAGCAGCTTGGACGCGACTAGCACAGATACGCAGTATTTT. Encoded protein: CASSLDATSTDTQYF.

This clonotype was observed a few times. The chain carries TRBV3-1 and TRBJ1-3; D is unclear. The CDR3 has 15 residues. CDR1 and CDR2 (germline): LGHDT, YNNKEL (reference sequence). Trimming cost V 6 bases and J 0 bases, with 12 bases left between them. The CDR3 nucleotides are TGTGCCAGCAGTCCAACTTTGGGCTCTGGAAACACCATATATTTT. Residues: CASSPTLGSGNTIYF. The full variable domain, its missing parts supplied by reference TRBV3-1 and TRBJ1-3, is DTAVSQTPKYLVTQMGNDKSIKCEQNLGHDTMYWYKQDSKKFLKIMFSYNNKELIINETVPNRFSPKSPDKAHLNLHINSLELGDSAVYFCASSPTLGSGNTIYFGEGSWLTVV.

This clonotype appeared a few times. DNA for the CDR3: TGTGCCAGCAGCGTGATCGGGACAGGGCCTCGTAGCGGCTACACCTTC. This encodes CASSVIGTGPRSGYTF. V usage is TRBV9 and J usage is TRBJ1-2, with 9 nucleotides matching TRBD1. The CDR3 covers 16 residues. Trimming at V came to 2 bases and at J to 8 bases, leaving 13 bases not matched to a gene. The germline CDR1 and CDR2 sequences are SGDLS and YYNGEE. The full variable domain, in which reference TRBV9 and TRBJ1-2 provide the parts outside the CDR3, is DSGVTQTPKHLITATGQRVTLRCSPRSGDLSVYWYQQSLDQGLQFLIQYYNGEERAKGNILERFSAQQFPDLHSELNLSSLELGDSALYFCASSVIGTGPRSGYTFGSGTRLTVV.

V usage is TRBV20-1 and J usage is TRBJ1-2, with TRBD1 as a possible D gene (6 bases). Germline assignment: CDR1 DFQATT and CDR2 SNEGSKA (reference sequence). V was shortened by 6 bases and J by 8 bases, with 10 bases between the two germline ends. The CDR3 is made up of 10 amino acids. The CDR3 sequence is CSAPGDGYTF. CDR3 DNA: TGCAGTGCGCCAGGGGACGGCTACACCTTC.

The chain is built from TRBV28 and TRBJ1-2; 8 bases agree with TRBD1. Germline CDR1 and CDR2: MDHEN and SYDVKM. Unmatched junction bases numbered 16, after V lost 6 bases and J lost 4 bases. There are 17 residues in the CDR3. Here the CDR3 reads CASSRPQGAAASYGYTF. CDR3 sequence (DNA): TGTGCCAGCAGCCGTCCCCAGGGGGCGGCGGCCTCCTATGGCTACACCTTC.

This chain uses TRBV5-5 with TRBJ2-1; possible D gene TRBD1, 6 bases. Germline CDR1 is SGHKS and CDR2 is YYEKEE (reference sequence). CDR3 length equals 14 residues. The V end lost 4 bases, the J end lost 3 bases, and 11 bases lay between the germline ends. The chain's CDR3 is CASSQEDSYNEQFF. For the CDR3, the DNA is TGTGCCAGCAGCCAAGAGGACAGCTACAATGAGCAGTTCTTC.

The genes are TRBV29-1 and TRBJ1-2; unclear D gene. This CDR3 has 11 amino acids. V was trimmed by 4 bases and J by 4 bases, leaving 7 bases between them. Germline V CDR1 and CDR2: SQVTM, ANQGSEA. The CDR3 DNA follows: TGCAGCGTTGCCTCTCTCTATGGCTACACCTTC. This gives the protein CSVASLYGYTF.

V is TRBV6-5 and J is TRBJ2-7; the D gene is possibly TRBD2 (5 bases). This CDR3 comprises 15 residues. Looked up from germline, CDR1 is MNHEY and CDR2 is SVGAGI. The germline V and J ends were trimmed by 2 bases and 2 bases, with 13 bases remaining between them. As DNA, the CDR3 is TGTGCCAGCAGTTACAAAAGACTGGGAGCCTACGAGCAGTACTTC. It codes for CASSYKRLGAYEQYF.

This clonotype was seen ten or more times. The chain recombines TRBV29-1 with TRBJ2-2; D may be TRBD2 (6 bases). V lost 5 bases and J 0 bases, leaving 22 bases between the germline ends. CDR1 is SQVTM and CDR2 is ANQGSEA in the germline V gene. The CDR3 extends over 18 amino acids. The CDR3 sequence: CSVSEGADEISNTGELFF. In nucleotides, the CDR3 is TGCAGCGTTTCGGAGGGAGCAGACGAAATTTCGAACACCGGGGAGCTGTTTTTT.

This chain links TRBV3-1 with TRBJ2-3, with 9 bases lining up with TRBD2. V dropped 0 bases and J dropped 5; count of bases not matched to a gene: 3. Germline V gene sequence: CDR1 LGHDT, CDR2 YNNKEL (reference sequence). This CDR3 spans 15 amino acids. The CDR3 protein is CASSQDLLAGDTQYF. As DNA, the CDR3 is TGTGCCAGCAGCCAAGATTTACTAGCGGGAGATACGCAGTATTTT.

The sample holds a few counts of this clonotype. This sequence joins TRBV5-4 and TRBJ1-6; the D gene is possibly TRBD1 (6 bases). Per the germline V gene, CDR1 is SGHNT and CDR2 is YYREEE (reference sequence). CDR3 size: 15 residues. Between the trimmed V and J ends, which lost 3 bases and 7 bases, there was a span of 14 bases. CDR3: CASSSDYRDNSPLHF. The CDR3 DNA is TGTGCCAGCAGCTCCGACTACAGGGACAATTCACCCCTCCACTTT.

This clonotype was counted many times. This chain joins TRBV2 and TRBJ2-3; no clear D gene. The CDR3 is made up of 11 amino acids. CDR1 is SNHLY, CDR2 FYNNEI, per germline. Trimming left V 6 bases short and J 8 bases short, with 9 bases between. CDR3 sequence reads: CASSLSTTQYF. DNA for the CDR3: TGTGCCAGCAGCCTGTCCACTACGCAGTATTTT.

The rearrangement links TRBV28 to TRBJ2-3; 10 nucleotides agree with TRBD1. CDR3 length equals 16 residues. The germline gives CDR1 MDHEN, CDR2 SYDVKM. V dropped 4 bases and J dropped 4; count of bases not matched to a gene: 8. The CDR3 sequence is CASSSSGTGVADTQYF. The CDR3 nucleotides are TGTGCCAGCAGTTCCTCCGGGACAGGGGTCGCAGATACGCAGTATTTT.

This clonotype was recorded a few times. V usage is TRBV12-3 or TRBV12-4 and J usage is TRBJ2-2, with 8 bases lining up with TRBD2. The CDR3 totals 15 residues. The trim removed 4 bases at V and 4 bases at J, leaving 5 bases unmatched. The CDR3 region is CASSYSGSGTGELFF. The CDR3 nucleotides read TGTGCCAGCAGTTACAGCGGGAGTGGCACCGGGGAGCTGTTTTTT.

The chain has TRBV28 and TRBJ2-3; 11 positions agree with TRBD2. V lost 7 bases, J lost 4 bases, and 7 bases stayed unmatched. The CDR3 runs to 15 residues. Germline V gene sequence: CDR1 MDHEN, CDR2 SYDVKM. CDR3 in DNA: TGTGCCAGCAAACTAGCGGGAGATTTGGCAGATACGCAGTATTTT. Protein product: CASKLAGDLADTQYF.

The chain uses TRBV7-2 and TRBJ1-5; TRBD1 matches at 8 bases. V was clipped by 1 base and J by 6 bases; unmatched bases: 5. This CDR3 contains 15 residues. In germline, CDR1 is SGHTA, CDR2 FQGNSA. The CDR3 DNA reads TGTGCCAGCAGCTTAGAGTCAGGGGGCATTCAGCCCCAGCATTTT. Its translation: CASSLESGGIQPQHF.

This clonotype has at least ten counts. This chain uses TRBV4-1 with TRBJ2-5, with D maybe TRBD2 (6 bases). The ends were cut back, 4 bases at V and 2 bases at J, with 14 bases in the middle. This CDR3 region has 15 residues. Germline lookup yields CDR1 MGHRA and CDR2 YSYEKL. The CDR3: CASSRDFGPQETQYF. The CDR3 coding sequence is TGCGCCAGCAGCCGGGACTTCGGACCGCAAGAGACCCAGTACTTC.

The chain combines TRBV6-5 with TRBJ2-7; 9 nucleotides align to TRBD2. Unmatched junction bases numbered 5, after V lost 6 bases and J lost 5 bases. The CDR3 is 13 amino acids. The germline CDR1 and CDR2 sequences are MNHEY and SVGAGI. The CDR3 spells CASRLAGAHEQYF. DNA of the CDR3: TGTGCCAGCAGGTTAGCGGGAGCGCACGAGCAGTACTTC.

In regard to this clonotype: Sequence at one end of the junction differs from germline and may be a read error. This sequence joins TRBV20-1 and TRBJ2-7; D gene ambiguous. This CDR3 is 15 amino acids long. Germline CDR1 is DFQATT and CDR2 is SNEGSKA (reference sequence). The CDR3 DNA sequence: TGCAGTGCGAGAGTTTGGGCTCTTGACTCCTACGAGCAGTACTTC. Amino acids: CSARVWALDSYEQYF.

This clonotype showed up many times. The chain links TRBV28 to TRBJ2-7, with 11 bases that match TRBD2. Unmatched junction bases numbered 11, after V lost 6 bases and J lost 1 base. In germline, CDR1 is MDHEN, CDR2 SYDVKM. The CDR3 consists of 17 residues. CDR3 in DNA: TGTGCCAGCAGCCACGGACTAGCGGGCCGTGGATCCTACGAGCAGTACTTC. As protein: CASSHGLAGRGSYEQYF.

This clonotype appeared many times. The chain combines TRBV28 with TRBJ2-7; perhaps TRBD1 as D (6 bases). This CDR3 comprises 12 residues. In germline, CDR1 is MDHEN, CDR2 SYDVKM. With 10 bases removed from V and 2 bases from J, the gap between germline ends came to 12 bases. The CDR3 DNA reads TGTGCCACCAAGGACAGCACCTACGAGCAGTACTTC. Translation gives CATKDSTYEQYF. The full variable domain, completed using reference TRBV28 and TRBJ2-7, is DVKVTQSSRYLVKRTGEKVFLECVQDMDHENMFWYRQDPGLGLRLIYFSYDVKMKEKGDIPEGYSVSREKKERFSLILESASTNQTSMYLCATKDSTYEQYFGPGTRLTVT.